Listed below are T cell receptor beta chains from one sample, sequenced in a study of cytotoxic CD8 clonotypes in ibrutinib-treated CLL. Repertoires were generated with immunoSEQ multiplex PCR, while TCRdb's copy carries only in-frame clones and drops some. Of approximately 32,000 clones in the sample, about 70% were seen once. Source: PBMCs, taken before ibrutinib treatment. These receptors were obtained from a human donor with chronic lymphocytic leukemia. CDR3s include the opening cysteine and the closing phenylalanine or tryptophan. The D gene is left open where the match is weak. Clone size is stated in some rows and not others, as once, few, many or a class when expanded.

D gene: .; J gene: TRBJ2-5; clone size: .; V gene: TRBV4-2; CDR3 DNA: TGTGCCAGCAGCCAAGTGCAGGCAGAACAAGAGACCCAGTACTTC; CDR3 protein: CASSQVQAEQETQYF
D gene: .; J gene: TRBJ1-5; clone size: .; V gene: TRBV18; CDR3 DNA: TGTGCCAGCTCACCAGGGAGCAGCGAGCCCCAGCATTTT; CDR3 protein: CASSPGSSEPQHF
D gene: .; J gene: TRBJ2-7; clone size: .; V gene: TRBV18; CDR3 DNA: TGTGCCAGCTCGCCTCAGCAGGGGTACGAGCAGTACTTC; CDR3 protein: CASSPQQGYEQYF
D gene: TRBD1; J gene: TRBJ2-7; clone size: .; V gene: TRBV6-6; CDR3 DNA: TGTGCCAGCAGTTCGACAGGGTTCGACGAGCAGTACTTC; CDR3 protein: CASSSTGFDEQYF
D gene: .; J gene: TRBJ2-2; clone size: once; V gene: TRBV28; CDR3 DNA: TGTGCCAGCAGTTTGGATACAGCGAACACCGGGGAGCTGTTTTTT; CDR3 protein: CASSLDTANTGELFF
D gene: TRBD1; J gene: TRBJ2-7; clone size: .; V gene: TRBV28; CDR3 DNA: TGTGCCAGCAGTTTCCTCGGGACAGAGTTCTACGAGCAGTACTTC; CDR3 protein: CASSFLGTEFYEQYF
D gene: .; J gene: TRBJ1-1; clone size: .; V gene: TRBV2; CDR3 DNA: TGTGCAAGCACAGGGTCCCGAATGAACACTGAAGCTTTCTTT; CDR3 protein: CASTGSRMNTEAFF
D gene: .; J gene: TRBJ1-1; clone size: few; V gene: TRBV18; CDR3 DNA: TGTGCCAGCTCACCGTGGCGGACTAACACTGAAGCTTTCTTT; CDR3 protein: CASSPWRTNTEAFF
D gene: TRBD1; J gene: TRBJ1-6; clone size: many; V gene: TRBV27; CDR3 DNA: TGTGCCAGCAGTCCGGGACAGAGTAATTCACCCCTCCACTTT; CDR3 protein: CASSPGQSNSPLHF
D gene: TRBD2; J gene: TRBJ2-2; clone size: .; V gene: TRBV30; CDR3 DNA: TGTGCCTGGAATGGACTAGCGAACACCGGGGAGCTGTTTTTT; CDR3 protein: CAWNGLANTGELFF
D gene: TRBD1; J gene: TRBJ1-5; clone size: .; V gene: TRBV29-1; CDR3 DNA: TGCAGCGTTAACGAGGAGGGGGCTAATCAGCCCCAGCATTTT; CDR3 protein: CSVNEEGANQPQHF
D gene: TRBD1; J gene: TRBJ1-4; clone size: .; V gene: TRBV2; CDR3 DNA: TGTGCCAGCAGAATGACAGGGGTTATTGAAAAACTGTTTTTT; CDR3 protein: CASRMTGVIEKLFF
D gene: .; J gene: TRBJ2-7; clone size: .; V gene: TRBV6-5; CDR3 DNA: TGTGCCAGCATCCCATTGGGGGGTTATCTACGAGAGCAGTACTTC; CDR3 protein: CASIPLGGYLREQYF
D gene: .; J gene: TRBJ1-3; clone size: .; V gene: TRBV28; CDR3 DNA: TGTGCCAGCAGTTTAGGGGGGGCCACTGGAAACACCATATATTTT; CDR3 protein: CASSLGGATGNTIYF
D gene: .; J gene: TRBJ2-7; clone size: .; V gene: TRBV7-2; CDR3 DNA: TGTGCCAGCAGCCGTGACAGGCTCTACGAGCAGTACTTC; CDR3 protein: CASSRDRLYEQYF
D gene: .; J gene: TRBJ1-1; clone size: .; V gene: TRBV4-1; CDR3 DNA: TGCGCCAGCAGCCAAGACCTGGCGCAGGGGCGGGCAGCTTTCTTT; CDR3 protein: CASSQDLAQGRAAFF
D gene: TRBD2; J gene: TRBJ2-5; clone size: .; V gene: TRBV11-1; CDR3 DNA: TGTGCCAGCAGCCTGACTAGCGGGACCCTGGAGACCCAGTACTTC; CDR3 protein: CASSLTSGTLETQYF
D gene: .; J gene: TRBJ2-2; clone size: .; V gene: TRBV28; CDR3 DNA: TGTGCCACCGTGACCCAGCCCGGGGAGCTGTTTTTT; CDR3 protein: CATVTQPGELFF
D gene: TRBD1; J gene: TRBJ2-7; clone size: .; V gene: TRBV5-1; CDR3 DNA: TGCGCCAGCAGCTTCGGGACAGGGTGGTACGAGCAGTACTTC; CDR3 protein: CASSFGTGWYEQYF
D gene: .; J gene: TRBJ2-1; clone size: .; V gene: TRBV4-1; CDR3 DNA: TGCGCCAGCAGCCAAGAACTCCGCTATGAGCAGTTCTTC; CDR3 protein: CASSQELRYEQFF
D gene: .; J gene: TRBJ2-7; clone size: few; V gene: TRBV9; CDR3 DNA: TGTGCCAGCAGCCCATGGACGGCCGACTACGAGCAGTACTTC; CDR3 protein: CASSPWTADYEQYF
D gene: .; J gene: TRBJ2-1; clone size: .; V gene: TRBV7-2; CDR3 DNA: TGTGCCAGCAGTCTCCAAAGCGAGGCTCTAAACAATGAGCAGTTCTTC; CDR3 protein: CASSLQSEALNNEQFF
D gene: TRBD2; J gene: TRBJ2-3; clone size: once; V gene: TRBV7-2; CDR3 DNA: TGTGCCAGCAGGCCACTAGCGGGGGTAGATACGCAGTATTTT; CDR3 protein: CASRPLAGVDTQYF
D gene: .; J gene: TRBJ2-1; clone size: .; V gene: TRBV5-1; CDR3 DNA: TGCGCCAGCAGCATGCAGGGTGGGTCCTACAATGAGCAGTTCTTC; CDR3 protein: CASSMQGGSYNEQFF
D gene: TRBD2; J gene: TRBJ2-5; clone size: .; V gene: TRBV6-1; CDR3 DNA: TGTGCCAGCAATGAAGCGGGGGAACAAGAGACCCAGTACTTC; CDR3 protein: CASNEAGEQETQYF
D gene: .; J gene: TRBJ1-6; clone size: .; V gene: TRBV7-8; CDR3 DNA: TGTGCCAGCAGCTATATACAAGGGTTACGGGATTCACCCCTCCACTTT; CDR3 protein: CASSYIQGLRDSPLHF
D gene: TRBD2; J gene: TRBJ2-3; clone size: .; V gene: TRBV9; CDR3 DNA: TGTGCCAGCAGCACTAGCGGGAGCGGGGATACGCAGTATTTT; CDR3 protein: CASSTSGSGDTQYF
D gene: .; J gene: TRBJ1-1; clone size: few; V gene: TRBV28; CDR3 DNA: TGTGCCAGCAGAAGGCAGGGTAGCACTGAAGCTTTCTTT; CDR3 protein: CASRRQGSTEAFF
D gene: TRBD1; J gene: TRBJ2-5; clone size: .; V gene: TRBV28; CDR3 DNA: TGTGCCAGCAGGGGACAGGGGCGTCTCGACGGGCAGGTCAAAGAGACCCAGTACTTC; CDR3 protein: CASRGQGRLDGQVKETQYF
D gene: .; J gene: TRBJ1-4; clone size: .; V gene: TRBV10-3; CDR3 DNA: TGTGCCATCAGTGACCCGGGGCGGGATGAAAAACTGTTTTTT; CDR3 protein: CAISDPGRDEKLFF
D gene: .; J gene: TRBJ2-3; clone size: .; V gene: TRBV6-1; CDR3 DNA: TGTGCCAGCAGCGTAGGGGGATTCACAGATACGCAGTATTTT; CDR3 protein: CASSVGGFTDTQYF
D gene: TRBD1; J gene: TRBJ1-1; clone size: once; V gene: TRBV7-8; CDR3 DNA: TGTGCCAGCAGCTTACCCGGGACAGGGTACACTGAAGCTTTCTTT; CDR3 protein: CASSLPGTGYTEAFF
D gene: .; J gene: TRBJ2-1; clone size: .; V gene: TRBV9; CDR3 DNA: TGTGCCAGCAGCGTAGATCAGGGGAGCTCCTACAATGAGCAGTTCTTC; CDR3 protein: CASSVDQGSSYNEQFF
D gene: TRBD2; J gene: TRBJ2-1; clone size: .; V gene: TRBV15; CDR3 DNA: TGTGCCACCAGCGGGGGACTAGCGGGAGTAGCTATTGAGCAGTTCTTC; CDR3 protein: CATSGGLAGVAIEQFF
D gene: .; J gene: TRBJ2-7; clone size: .; V gene: TRBV11-2; CDR3 DNA: TGTGCCAGCAGCTTATTCGAGACTTTGGACTACGAGCAGTACTTC; CDR3 protein: CASSLFETLDYEQYF
D gene: TRBD1; J gene: TRBJ1-5; clone size: .; V gene: TRBV15; CDR3 DNA: TGTGCCACCGCGCGGGACAGGGTCGATCAGCCCCAGCATTTT; CDR3 protein: CATARDRVDQPQHF
D gene: .; J gene: TRBJ2-1; clone size: .; V gene: TRBV30; CDR3 DNA: TGTGCCTGGAGTGTAGTGGAGAAGCAGTTCTTC; CDR3 protein: CAWSVVEKQFF
D gene: .; J gene: TRBJ2-6; clone size: .; V gene: TRBV15; CDR3 DNA: TGTGCCACCAGCAGAGATGCACTCTCTGGGGCCAACGTCCTGACTTTC; CDR3 protein: CATSRDALSGANVLTF
D gene: .; J gene: TRBJ2-1; clone size: .; V gene: TRBV11-2; CDR3 DNA: TGTGCCAGCAGCTTAGAAGCGAACAATGAGCAGTTCTTC; CDR3 protein: CASSLEANNEQFF
D gene: .; J gene: TRBJ2-7; clone size: .; V gene: TRBV2; CDR3 DNA: TGTGCCAGCAACAAAGACAGCTCCTACGAGCAGTACTTC; CDR3 protein: CASNKDSSYEQYF
D gene: TRBD2; J gene: TRBJ2-1; clone size: .; V gene: TRBV7-3; CDR3 DNA: TGTGCCAGCAGCTACGGACTAGCGGGTAGATCTGAGCAGTTCTTC; CDR3 protein: CASSYGLAGRSEQFF
D gene: TRBD2; J gene: TRBJ2-1; clone size: .; V gene: TRBV30; CDR3 DNA: TGTGCCTGGTCTATCGGGGGGGCCTACAATGAGCAGTTCTTC; CDR3 protein: CAWSIGGAYNEQFF
D gene: .; J gene: TRBJ2-7; clone size: .; V gene: TRBV7-8; CDR3 DNA: TGTGCCAGCAGCTTAGTGTTGGGTTCTCCCCCCTTCGAGCAGTACTTC; CDR3 protein: CASSLVLGSPPFEQYF
D gene: .; J gene: TRBJ2-3; clone size: .; V gene: TRBV7-3; CDR3 DNA: TGTGCCAGCAGCGGACCAGGATTCACAGATACGCAGTATTTT; CDR3 protein: CASSGPGFTDTQYF
D gene: TRBD2; J gene: TRBJ2-1; clone size: .; V gene: TRBV5-1; CDR3 DNA: TGCGCCAGCAGCCCGATCGCTAGCGGCCGATACAATGAGCAGTTCTTC; CDR3 protein: CASSPIASGRYNEQFF
D gene: .; J gene: TRBJ2-3; clone size: .; V gene: TRBV7-3; CDR3 DNA: TGTGCCAGCAGCTTCTCGTCTAGCACAGATACGCAGTATTTT; CDR3 protein: CASSFSSSTDTQYF
D gene: .; J gene: TRBJ1-5; clone size: .; V gene: TRBV6-5; CDR3 DNA: TGTGCCAGCAGTTACCACCGGGACGCCGATCAGCCCCAGCATTTT; CDR3 protein: CASSYHRDADQPQHF